This T cell receptor beta chain comes out of a study of shared clonotypes between healthy human individuals. About the research overall: Three CD4 naive, three CD4 memory, two CD8 naive and one CD8 memory plate were used per donor.

Study results and limitations: Shared clonotypes across all four donors exceeded non-shared ones in generation probability.

The CDR3 has 15 amino acids. With 3 bases removed from V and 0 bases from J, the gap between germline ends came to 12 bases. Germline V gene sequence: CDR1 LNHDA, CDR2 SQIVND (reference sequence). About this clone itself: Its antigen is not known.

Method: immunoSEQ multiplex PCR; TCRdb's copy keeps in-frame clones and lacks some. Of over 1.5 million clones listed, around 98% are singletons. This receptor was taken from a man aged 25-45 years in good health. The chain couples TRBV19 to TRBJ2-7; D is unclear. Sequencing was done on a sample of naive CD4+ T cells sorted from blood. Subset meaning: CD45RA+ positively selected. CDR3 bases: TGTGCCAGTAGTATGGTCGCCTCGAGCTCCTACGAGCAGTACTTC. Encoded protein: CASSMVASSSYEQYF.